This T cell receptor (beta chain) was identified during a study of T cells after yellow fever vaccination. As TCR cDNA was made by 5'RACE template switching, a universal primer site and UMIs were added. Each CDR3 protein is one row after TCRdb ran MiXCR on the 5' RACE reads. The sample has a few hundred thousand distinct CDR3 sequences, 8.7% seen once. Study conclusions and caveats: Booster samples showed a return of most primary-vaccination clones (around 96% CD4, around 88% CD8). The secondary response was weaker, and its peak arrived faster, on day 5 versus 15.

The germline V gene has CDR1 SGHTA and CDR2 FQGNSA. The V end was cut by 2 bases, the J end by 2 bases, with 13 bases between. The length of the CDR3 is 16 residues. This clonotype turned up a few times. Its antigen is not identified. The chain has TRBV7-2 and TRBJ1-3; no clear D gene. The receptor's source is a man aged 18 to 30 who received the YFV17D yellow fever vaccine. The sample here was CD4+ T cells sorted from PBMCs, taken 5 days after the yellow fever booster vaccination. DNA of the CDR3: TGTGCCAGCAGCTTATTTCTGGACCTTACTGGAAACACCATATATTTT. Translation: CASSLFLDLTGNTIYF.